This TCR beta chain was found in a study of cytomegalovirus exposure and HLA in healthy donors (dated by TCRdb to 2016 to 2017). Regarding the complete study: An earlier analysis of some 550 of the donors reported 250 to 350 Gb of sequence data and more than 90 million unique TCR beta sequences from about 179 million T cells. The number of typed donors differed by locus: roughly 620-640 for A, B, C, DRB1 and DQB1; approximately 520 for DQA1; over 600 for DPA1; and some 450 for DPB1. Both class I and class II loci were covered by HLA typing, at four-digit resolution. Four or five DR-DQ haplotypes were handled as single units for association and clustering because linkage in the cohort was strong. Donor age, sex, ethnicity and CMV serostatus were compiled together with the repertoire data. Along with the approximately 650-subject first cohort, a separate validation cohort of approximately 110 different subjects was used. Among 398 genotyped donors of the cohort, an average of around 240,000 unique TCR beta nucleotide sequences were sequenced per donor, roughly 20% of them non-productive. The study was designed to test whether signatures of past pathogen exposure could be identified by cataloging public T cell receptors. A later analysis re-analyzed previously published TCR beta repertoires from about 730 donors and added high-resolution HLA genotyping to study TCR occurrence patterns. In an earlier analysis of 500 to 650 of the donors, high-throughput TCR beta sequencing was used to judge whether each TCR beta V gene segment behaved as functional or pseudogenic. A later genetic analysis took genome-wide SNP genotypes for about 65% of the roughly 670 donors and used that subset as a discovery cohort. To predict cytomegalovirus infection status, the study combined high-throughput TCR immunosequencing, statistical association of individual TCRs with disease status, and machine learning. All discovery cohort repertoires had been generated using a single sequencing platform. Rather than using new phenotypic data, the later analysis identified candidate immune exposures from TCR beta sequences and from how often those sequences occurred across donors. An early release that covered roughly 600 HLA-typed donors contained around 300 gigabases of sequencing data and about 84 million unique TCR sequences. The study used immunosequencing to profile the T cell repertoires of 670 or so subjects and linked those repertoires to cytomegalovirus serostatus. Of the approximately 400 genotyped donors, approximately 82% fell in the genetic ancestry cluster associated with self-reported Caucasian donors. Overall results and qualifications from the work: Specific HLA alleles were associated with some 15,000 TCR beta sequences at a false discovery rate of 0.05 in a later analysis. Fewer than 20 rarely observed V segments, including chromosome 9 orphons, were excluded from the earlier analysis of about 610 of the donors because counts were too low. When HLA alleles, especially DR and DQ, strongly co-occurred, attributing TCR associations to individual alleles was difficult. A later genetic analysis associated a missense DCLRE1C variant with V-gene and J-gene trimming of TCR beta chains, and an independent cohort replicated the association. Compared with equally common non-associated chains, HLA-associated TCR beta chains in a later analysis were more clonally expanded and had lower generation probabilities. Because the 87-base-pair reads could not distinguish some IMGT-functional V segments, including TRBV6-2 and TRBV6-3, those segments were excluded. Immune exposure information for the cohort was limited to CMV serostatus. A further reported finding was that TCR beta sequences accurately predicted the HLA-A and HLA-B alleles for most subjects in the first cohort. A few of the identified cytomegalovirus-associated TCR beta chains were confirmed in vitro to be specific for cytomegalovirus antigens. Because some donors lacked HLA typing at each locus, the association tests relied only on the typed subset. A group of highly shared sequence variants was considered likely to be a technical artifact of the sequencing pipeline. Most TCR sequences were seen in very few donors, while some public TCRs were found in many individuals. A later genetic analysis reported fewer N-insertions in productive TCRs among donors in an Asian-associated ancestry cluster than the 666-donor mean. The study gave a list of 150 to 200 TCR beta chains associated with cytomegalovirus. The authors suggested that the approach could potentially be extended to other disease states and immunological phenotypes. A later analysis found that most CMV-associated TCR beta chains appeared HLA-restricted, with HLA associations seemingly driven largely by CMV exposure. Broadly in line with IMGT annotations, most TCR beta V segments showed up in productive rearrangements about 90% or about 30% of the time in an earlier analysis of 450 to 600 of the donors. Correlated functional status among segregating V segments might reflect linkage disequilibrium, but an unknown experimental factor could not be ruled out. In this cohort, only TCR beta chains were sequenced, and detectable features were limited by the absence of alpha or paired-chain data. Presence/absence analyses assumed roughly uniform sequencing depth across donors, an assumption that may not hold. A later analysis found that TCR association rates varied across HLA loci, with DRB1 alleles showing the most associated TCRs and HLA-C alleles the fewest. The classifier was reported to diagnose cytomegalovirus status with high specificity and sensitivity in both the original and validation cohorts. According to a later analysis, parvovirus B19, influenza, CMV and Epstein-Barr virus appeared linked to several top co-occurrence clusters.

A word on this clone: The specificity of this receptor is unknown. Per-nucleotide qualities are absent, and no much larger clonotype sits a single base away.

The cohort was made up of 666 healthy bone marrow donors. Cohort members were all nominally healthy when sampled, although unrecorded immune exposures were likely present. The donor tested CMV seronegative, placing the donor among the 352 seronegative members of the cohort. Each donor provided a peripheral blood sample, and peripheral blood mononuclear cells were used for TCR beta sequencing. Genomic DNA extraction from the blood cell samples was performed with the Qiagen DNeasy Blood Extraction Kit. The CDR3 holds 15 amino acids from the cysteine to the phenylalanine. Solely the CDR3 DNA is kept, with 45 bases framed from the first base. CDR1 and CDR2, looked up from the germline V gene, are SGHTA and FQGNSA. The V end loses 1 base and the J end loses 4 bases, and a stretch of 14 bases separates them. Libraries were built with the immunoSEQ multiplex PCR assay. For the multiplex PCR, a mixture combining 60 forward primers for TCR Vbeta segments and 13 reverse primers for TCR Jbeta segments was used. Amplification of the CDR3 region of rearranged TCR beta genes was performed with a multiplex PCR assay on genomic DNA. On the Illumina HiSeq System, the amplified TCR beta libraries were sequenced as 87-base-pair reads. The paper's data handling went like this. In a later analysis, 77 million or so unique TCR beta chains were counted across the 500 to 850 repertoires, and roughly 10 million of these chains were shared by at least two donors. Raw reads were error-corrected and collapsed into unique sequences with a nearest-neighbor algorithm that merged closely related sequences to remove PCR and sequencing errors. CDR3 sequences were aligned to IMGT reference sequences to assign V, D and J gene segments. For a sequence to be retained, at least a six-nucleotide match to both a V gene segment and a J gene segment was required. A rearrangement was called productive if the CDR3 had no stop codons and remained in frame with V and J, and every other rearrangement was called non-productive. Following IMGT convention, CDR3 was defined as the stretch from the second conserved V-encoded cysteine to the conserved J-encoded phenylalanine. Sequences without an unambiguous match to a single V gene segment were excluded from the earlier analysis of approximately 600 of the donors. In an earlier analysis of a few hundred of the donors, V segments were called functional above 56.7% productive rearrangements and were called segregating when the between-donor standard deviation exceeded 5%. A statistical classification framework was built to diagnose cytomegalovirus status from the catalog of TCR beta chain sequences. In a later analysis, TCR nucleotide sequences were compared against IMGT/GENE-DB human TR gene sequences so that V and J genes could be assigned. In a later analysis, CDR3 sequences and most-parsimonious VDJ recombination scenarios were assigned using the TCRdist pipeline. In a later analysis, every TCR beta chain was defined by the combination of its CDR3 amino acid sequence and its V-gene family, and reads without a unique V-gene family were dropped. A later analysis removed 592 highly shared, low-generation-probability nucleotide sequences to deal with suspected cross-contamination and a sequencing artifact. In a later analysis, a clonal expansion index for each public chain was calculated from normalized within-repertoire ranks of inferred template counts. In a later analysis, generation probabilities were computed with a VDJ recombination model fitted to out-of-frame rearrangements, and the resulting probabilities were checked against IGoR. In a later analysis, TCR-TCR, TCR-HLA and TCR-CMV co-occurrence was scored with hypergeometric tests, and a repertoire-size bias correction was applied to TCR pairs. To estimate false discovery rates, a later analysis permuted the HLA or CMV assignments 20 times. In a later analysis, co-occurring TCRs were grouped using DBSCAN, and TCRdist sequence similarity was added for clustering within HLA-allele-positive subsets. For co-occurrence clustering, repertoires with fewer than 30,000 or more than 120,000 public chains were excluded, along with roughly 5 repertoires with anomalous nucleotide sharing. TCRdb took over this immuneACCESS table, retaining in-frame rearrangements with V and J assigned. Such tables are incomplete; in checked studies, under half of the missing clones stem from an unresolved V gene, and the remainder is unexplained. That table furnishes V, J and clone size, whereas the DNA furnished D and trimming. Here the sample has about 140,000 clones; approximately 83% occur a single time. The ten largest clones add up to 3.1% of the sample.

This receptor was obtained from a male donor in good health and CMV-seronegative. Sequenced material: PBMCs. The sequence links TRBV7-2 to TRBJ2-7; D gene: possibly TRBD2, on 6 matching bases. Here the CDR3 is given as CASSLDWRGPYEQYF. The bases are TGTGCCAGCAGCTTAGATTGGCGGGGCCCTTACGAGCAGTACTTC.